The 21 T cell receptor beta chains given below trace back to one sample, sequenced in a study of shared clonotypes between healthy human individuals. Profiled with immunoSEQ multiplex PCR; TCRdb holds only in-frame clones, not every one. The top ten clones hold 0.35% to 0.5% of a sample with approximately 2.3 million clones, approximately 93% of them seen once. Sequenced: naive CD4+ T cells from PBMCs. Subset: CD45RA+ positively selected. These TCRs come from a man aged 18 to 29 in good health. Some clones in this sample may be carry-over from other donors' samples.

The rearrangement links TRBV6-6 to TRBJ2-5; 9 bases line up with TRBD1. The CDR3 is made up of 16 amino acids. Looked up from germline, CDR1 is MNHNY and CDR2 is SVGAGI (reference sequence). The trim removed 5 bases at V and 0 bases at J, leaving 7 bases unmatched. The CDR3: CASSTRQGGYQETQYF. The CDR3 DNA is TGTGCCAGCAGTACTAGACAGGGGGGGTACCAAGAGACCCAGTACTTC.

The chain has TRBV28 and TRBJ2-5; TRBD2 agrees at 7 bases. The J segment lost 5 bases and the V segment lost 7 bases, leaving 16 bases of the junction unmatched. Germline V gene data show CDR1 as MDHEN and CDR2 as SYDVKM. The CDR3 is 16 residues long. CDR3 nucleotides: TGTGCCAGCAACCCTTTTCGGGGCGGGAGTGGGGAGACCCAGTACTTC. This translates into CASNPFRGGSGETQYF.

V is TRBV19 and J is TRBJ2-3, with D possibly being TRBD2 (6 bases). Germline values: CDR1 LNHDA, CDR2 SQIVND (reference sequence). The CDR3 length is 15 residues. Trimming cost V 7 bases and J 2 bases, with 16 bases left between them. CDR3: CASTPGLGATDTQYF. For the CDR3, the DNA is TGTGCCAGTACCCCGGGACTTGGCGCCACAGATACGCAGTATTTT. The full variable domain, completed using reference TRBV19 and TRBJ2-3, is DGGITQSPKYLFRKEGQNVTLSCEQNLNHDAMYWYRQDPGQGLRLIYYSQIVNDFQKGDIAEGYSVSREKKESFPLTVTSAQKNPTAFYLCASTPGLGATDTQYFGPGTRLTVL.

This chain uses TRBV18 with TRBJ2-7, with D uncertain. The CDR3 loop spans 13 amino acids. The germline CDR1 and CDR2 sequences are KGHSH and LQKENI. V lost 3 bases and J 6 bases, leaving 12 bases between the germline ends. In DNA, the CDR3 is TGTGCCAGCTCACCTGACCCGCCGAGCGAGCAGTACTTC. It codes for CASSPDPPSEQYF.

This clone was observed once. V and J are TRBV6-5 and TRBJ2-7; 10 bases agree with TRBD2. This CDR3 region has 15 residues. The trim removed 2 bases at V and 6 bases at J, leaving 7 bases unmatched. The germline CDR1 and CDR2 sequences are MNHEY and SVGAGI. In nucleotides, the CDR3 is TGTGCCAGCAGTTACGGCCTAGCGGGAGTCGGCGAGCAGTACTTC. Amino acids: CASSYGLAGVGEQYF.

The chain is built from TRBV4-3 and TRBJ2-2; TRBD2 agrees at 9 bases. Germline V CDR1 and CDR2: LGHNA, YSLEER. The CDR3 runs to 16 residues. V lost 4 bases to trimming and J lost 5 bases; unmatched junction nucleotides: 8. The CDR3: CASSPTLAGGTGELFF. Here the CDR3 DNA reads TGCGCCAGCAGCCCTACGCTGGCGGGAGGGACCGGGGAGCTGTTTTTT.

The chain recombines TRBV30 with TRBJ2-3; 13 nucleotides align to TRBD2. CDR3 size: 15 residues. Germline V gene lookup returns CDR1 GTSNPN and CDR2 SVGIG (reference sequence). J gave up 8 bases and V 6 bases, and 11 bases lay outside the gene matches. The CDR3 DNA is TGTGCCTGCGGCGGAAGGACTAGCGGGAGTGGTACGCAGTATTTT. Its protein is CACGGRTSGSGTQYF.

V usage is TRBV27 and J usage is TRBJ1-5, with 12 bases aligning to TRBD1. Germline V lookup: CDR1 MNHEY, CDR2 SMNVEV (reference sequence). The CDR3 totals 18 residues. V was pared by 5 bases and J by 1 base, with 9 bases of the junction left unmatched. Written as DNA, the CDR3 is TGTGCCAGCAGTGAGGGGACAGGGGGCATAACAAGCAATCAGCCCCAGCATTTT. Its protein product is CASSEGTGGITSNQPQHF.

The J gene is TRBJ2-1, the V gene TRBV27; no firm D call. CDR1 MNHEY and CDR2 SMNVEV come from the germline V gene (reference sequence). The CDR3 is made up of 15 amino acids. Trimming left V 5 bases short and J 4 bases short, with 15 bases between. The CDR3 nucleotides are TGTGCCAGCAGTCCCCTAGGGATCGGGTACAATGAGCAGTTCTTC. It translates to CASSPLGIGYNEQFF.

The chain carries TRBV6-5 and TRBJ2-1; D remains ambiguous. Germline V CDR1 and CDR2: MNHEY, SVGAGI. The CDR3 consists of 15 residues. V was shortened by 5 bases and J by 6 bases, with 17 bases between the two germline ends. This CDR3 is CASSPTGRSRNEQFF. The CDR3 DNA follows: TGTGCCAGCAGTCCTACCGGCAGGTCTCGCAATGAGCAGTTCTTC.

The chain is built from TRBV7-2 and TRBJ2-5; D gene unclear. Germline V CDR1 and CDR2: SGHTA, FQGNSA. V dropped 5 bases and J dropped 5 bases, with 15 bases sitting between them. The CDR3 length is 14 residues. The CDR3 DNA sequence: TGTGCCAGCAGCCCCCCCTCAGAGGAGGAGACCCAGTACTTC. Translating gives CASSPPSEEETQYF.

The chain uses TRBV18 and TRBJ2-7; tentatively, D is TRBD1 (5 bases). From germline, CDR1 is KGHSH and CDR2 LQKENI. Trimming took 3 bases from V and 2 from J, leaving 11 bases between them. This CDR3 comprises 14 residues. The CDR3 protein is CASSPATDTYEQYF. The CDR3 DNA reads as TGTGCCAGCTCACCTGCGACAGACACCTACGAGCAGTACTTC.

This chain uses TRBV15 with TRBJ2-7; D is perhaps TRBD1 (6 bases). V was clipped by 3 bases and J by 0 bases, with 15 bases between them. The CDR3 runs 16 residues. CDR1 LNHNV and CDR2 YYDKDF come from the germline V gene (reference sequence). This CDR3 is CATSSGGTQSSYEQYF. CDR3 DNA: TGTGCCACCAGCAGTGGTGGGACACAGAGCTCCTACGAGCAGTACTTC. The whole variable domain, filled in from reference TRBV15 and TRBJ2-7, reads DAMVIQNPRYQVTQFGKPVTLSCSQTLNHNVMYWYQQKSSQAPKLLFHYYDKDFNNEADTPDNFQSRRPNTSFCFLDIRSPGLGDTAMYLCATSSGGTQSSYEQYFGPGTRLTVT.

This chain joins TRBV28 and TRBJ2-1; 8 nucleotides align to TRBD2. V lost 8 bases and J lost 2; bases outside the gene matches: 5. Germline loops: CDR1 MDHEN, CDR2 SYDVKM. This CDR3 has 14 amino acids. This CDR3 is CASGLGLAYNEQFF. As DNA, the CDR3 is TGTGCCAGCGGGCTGGGACTAGCCTACAATGAGCAGTTCTTC.

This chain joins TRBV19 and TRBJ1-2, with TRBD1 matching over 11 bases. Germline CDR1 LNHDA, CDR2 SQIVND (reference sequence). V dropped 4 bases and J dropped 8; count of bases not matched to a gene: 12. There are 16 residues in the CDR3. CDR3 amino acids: CASSTSIGQGARGYTF. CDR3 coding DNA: TGTGCCAGTAGTACGAGTATCGGACAGGGGGCGCGCGGCTACACCTTC.

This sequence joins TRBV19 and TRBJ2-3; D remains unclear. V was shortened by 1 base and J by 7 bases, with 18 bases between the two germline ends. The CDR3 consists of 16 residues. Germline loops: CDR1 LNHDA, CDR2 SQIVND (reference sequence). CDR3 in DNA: TGTGCCAGTAGTATAGGGTCCAGCCTGGGGAAACATACGCAGTATTTT. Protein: CASSIGSSLGKHTQYF.

CDR3 region: CASNGRAGNQPQHF. The CDR3 DNA reads as TGTGCCAGTAATGGAAGGGCAGGCAATCAGCCCCAGCATTTT. The chain is built from TRBV19 and TRBJ1-5; D call uncertain. Germline V gene sequence: CDR1 LNHDA, CDR2 SQIVND (reference sequence). Trimming removed 7 bases from V and 2 bases from J, with 12 bases in between. The CDR3 totals 14 residues.

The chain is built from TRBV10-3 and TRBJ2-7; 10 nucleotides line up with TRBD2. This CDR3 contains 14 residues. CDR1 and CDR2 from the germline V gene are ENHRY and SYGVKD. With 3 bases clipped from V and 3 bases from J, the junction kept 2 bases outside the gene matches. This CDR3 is CAISEGTSVYEQYF. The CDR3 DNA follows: TGTGCCATCAGTGAAGGGACTAGCGTCTACGAGCAGTACTTC.

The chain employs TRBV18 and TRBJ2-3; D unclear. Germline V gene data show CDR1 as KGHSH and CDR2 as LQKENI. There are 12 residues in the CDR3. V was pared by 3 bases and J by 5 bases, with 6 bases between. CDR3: CASSPIGDTQYF. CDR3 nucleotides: TGTGCCAGCTCACCGATCGGAGATACGCAGTATTTT.

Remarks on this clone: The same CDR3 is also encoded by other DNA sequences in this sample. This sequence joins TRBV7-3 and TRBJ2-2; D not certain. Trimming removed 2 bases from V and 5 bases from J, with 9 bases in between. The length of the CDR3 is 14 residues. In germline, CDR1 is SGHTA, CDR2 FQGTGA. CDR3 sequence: CASSLDGRTGELFF. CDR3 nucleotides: TGTGCCAGCAGCTTAGATGGGCGTACCGGGGAGCTGTTTTTT.

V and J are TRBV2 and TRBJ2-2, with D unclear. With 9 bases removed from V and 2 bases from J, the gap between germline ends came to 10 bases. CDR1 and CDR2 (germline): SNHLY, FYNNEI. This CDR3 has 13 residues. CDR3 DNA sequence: TGTGCCAGTCTCCCCTCTAACACCGGGGAGCTGTTTTTT. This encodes CASLPSNTGELFF.